Detailed here is one TCR beta chain. Here immunoSEQ multiplex PCR was the method, and the copy in TCRdb shows in-frame clones only, minus some. This sample has nearly 95,000 clones; roughly 80% occur once, and the top ten carry about 26%. The CDR3 covers 17 residues. Germline V lookup: CDR1 SGHKS, CDR2 YYEKEE (reference sequence). The V and J ends lost 5 bases and 2 bases, in that order; junction bases with no gene match: 7. This sample is drawn from a study of radiotherapy plus CTLA-4 blockade in lung cancer. Sample: peripheral blood, taken from a patient treated with radiotherapy plus ipilimumab. This chain links TRBV5-5 with TRBJ2-7; 16 nucleotides align to TRBD2. This sequence originates from a human donor with non-small cell lung cancer that progressed on radiotherapy plus ipilimumab. The CDR3 loop reads CASSSGTSGRAAYEQYF. CDR3 nucleotide sequence: TGTGCCAGCAGTTCCGGGACTAGCGGGAGGGCCGCCTACGAGCAGTACTTC.